This T cell receptor beta chain was sequenced during a study of CD8 T cells in Susac syndrome (dated by TCRdb to the late 2010s). In terms of the full investigation: Of the Susac syndrome patients who were sequenced, 8 or 9 were in clinical remission while six had clinically active disease. At the time of blood withdrawal, Susac syndrome patients were either therapy-naive, taking corticosteroids (with some also receiving IVIg), or on IVIg alone. The study used repertoire sequencing to test whether antigen drove CD8+ T cell activation and differentiation in Susac syndrome. Results and caveats for the whole study, not just this receptor: The number of individuals in the TCR sequencing and HLA analysis was recognized as being relatively small. The CD4+ T cell repertoire of patients with Susac syndrome showed no detectable clonal expansion.

High-throughput TCR beta sequencing profiled peripheral blood CD8+ and CD4+ T cells from healthy donors, Susac syndrome patients and multiple sclerosis patients. The Susac syndrome patients fulfilled recently defined diagnostic criteria for definite or probable disease. Bulk CD8+ and CD4+ T cells were purified by magnetic negative isolation, whereas CD8+ TEMRA cells were enriched by FACS. Blood was collected in EDTA tubes and processed within 24 hours, with PBMCs isolated through density gradient centrifugation. PBMCs destined for TCR sequencing were cryopreserved in liquid nitrogen and later thawed in a 37 °C water bath. The sorted or isolated CD4+, CD8+ and CD8+ TEMRA cells had a purity of 90% or higher. CDR1 and CDR2, per the germline V gene (reference sequence), are LGHDT and YNNKEL. The germline ends are 15 bases apart after V is trimmed by 3 bases and J by 3 bases. From the cysteine up to the phenylalanine, the CDR3 has a length of 16 residues. The DNA shown is the 48-base CDR3, in frame from base 1.

RNA was extracted using the RNeasy kit, and roughly 0.5 to 1 microgram was reverse transcribed with random hexamers. TCR beta CDR3 regions were amplified with the immunoSEQ multiplex PCR assay covering 54 Vbeta and 13 Jbeta segments. Bias from PCR amplification was corrected by using a synthetic template baseline for primer optimization and for computational correction. As for how the authors treated the data: Reads were assigned to V, D and J genes according to IMGT and analyzed in immunoSEQ Analyzer, with only productive sequences retained. Clonality was computed as one minus Shannon entropy normalized by log2 of the number of productive unique sequences. For each patient and control, public and private clones were evaluated among the 100 most prevalent clones. Clones were defined as Susac-specific when absent from the healthy and MS cohorts, from 1,000 to 1,100 published viral clones and from other ImmuneACCESS disease sequences. TCRdb took the public reads, trimmed them with fastp at Q25, ran MiXCR for clone calling and kept in-frame beta chains. A single entry per CDR3 protein holds the most common genes and DNA from its merged rows. For this entry, the V and J calls and clone size follow TCRdb and not the study's own pipeline. Here the sample has 140,000 to 150,000 distinct CDR3 sequences; approximately 96% occur a single time. 0.065% to 0.1% of the sample lies in the top ten.

To note about this clonotype: Its antigen has not been determined. No much larger clonotype is one base removed from it; base qualities were not supplied.

This receptor was identified in a human donor with Susac syndrome. Recombination linked TRBV3-1 to TRBJ1-5; tentative D gene TRBD1, with 5 bases matching. The sample taken for sequencing was CD4+ T cells from PBMCs. Read as DNA, the sequence is TGTGCCAGCAGCCAGACAGCTAAAGGCTACAATCAGCCCCAGCATTTT. Its protein is CASSQTAKGYNQPQHF.